This is a list of T cell receptor beta chains from one sample in a study of OX40 agonist ivuxolimab in advanced cancers. The assay was immunoSEQ multiplex PCR, and TCRdb's table has in-frame clones only and misses some. The table has around 15,000 clones, about 76% seen once; the top ten hold roughly an eighth. Sequenced material: CD4+ or CD8+ T cells sorted from blood, taken in a trial of the OX40 agonist ivuxolimab. The source is an adult with an advanced solid tumor such as melanoma, head and neck, liver or kidney cancer. The CDR3 runs from the conserved cysteine through the conserved F or W. Each record gives: D gene, V gene, J gene, clone size, CDR3 protein, CDR3 DNA. The D gene is left open where the match is weak. For some rows the clone size is stated as once, few or many, or as a class when expanded; others skip it.

D gene: .
V gene: TRBV9
J gene: TRBJ1-2
clone size: .
CDR3 protein: CASSADSFYGYTF
CDR3 DNA: TGTGCCAGCAGCGCTGACAGTTTCTATGGCTACACCTTC

D gene: .
V gene: TRBV6-5
J gene: TRBJ1-1
clone size: .
CDR3 protein: CASSVTPMNTEAFF
CDR3 DNA: TGTGCCAGCAGTGTGACACCTATGAACACTGAAGCTTTCTTT

D gene: .
V gene: TRBV4-3
J gene: TRBJ1-2
clone size: .
CDR3 protein: CASSQAPADLKGGYTF
CDR3 DNA: TGCGCCAGCAGCCAAGCGCCCGCTGACCTAAAGGGGGGCTACACCTTC

D gene: .
V gene: TRBV4-1
J gene: TRBJ1-1
clone size: .
CDR3 protein: CASSPRGEDNTEAFF
CDR3 DNA: TGCGCCAGCAGCCCCCGCGGGGAGGACAACACTGAAGCTTTCTTT

D gene: .
V gene: TRBV6-5
J gene: TRBJ1-2
clone size: once
CDR3 protein: CASSYSIYNRAHGYTF
CDR3 DNA: TGTGCCAGCAGTTACTCGATATATAACAGGGCCCATGGCTACACCTTC

D gene: TRBD1
V gene: TRBV5-8
J gene: TRBJ2-7
clone size: few
CDR3 protein: CASSGMGQGAREQYF
CDR3 DNA: TGTGCCAGCAGCGGGATGGGACAGGGGGCGCGAGAGCAGTACTTC

D gene: .
V gene: TRBV27
J gene: TRBJ2-7
clone size: .
CDR3 protein: CASSLVGALYEQYF
CDR3 DNA: TGTGCCAGCAGTTTAGTAGGGGCCCTTTACGAGCAGTACTTC

D gene: .
V gene: TRBV30
J gene: TRBJ1-6
clone size: .
CDR3 protein: CAWSEFNSPLHF
CDR3 DNA: TGTGCCTGGAGTGAATTTAATTCACCCCTCCACTTT

D gene: .
V gene: TRBV6-5
J gene: TRBJ1-1
clone size: .
CDR3 protein: CASDTLNTEAFF
CDR3 DNA: TGTGCCAGTGATACATTAAACACTGAAGCTTTCTTT

D gene: TRBD1
V gene: TRBV7-8
J gene: TRBJ1-2
clone size: .
CDR3 protein: CASSLDGDRGGDGYTF
CDR3 DNA: TGTGCCAGCAGCTTAGACGGGGACAGGGGAGGGGATGGCTACACCTTC